These T cell receptor beta chains were read from a single sample in a study of T-cell reconstitution after alpha-beta-depleted transplantation in children. MiXCR, run by TCRdb on the PCR reads, gives a single entry per CDR3 protein. The table lists under 750,000 distinct CDR3 sequences, 23% of them singletons, with 12% to 15% in the top ten. The sequenced sample was PBMCs, mostly from graft donor cells, obtained 360 days after TCRalphabeta/CD19-depleted stem cell transplant. The source of these receptors is a boy younger than two who had a stem cell transplant for acute myeloid leukemia, so the T cells may come from the graft donor. Each CDR3 is given with its conserved first and last residue. The order of the fields is clone size, J gene, D gene, CDR3 length, V gene, CDR3 DNA, CDR3 protein. The D gene is left open where the match is weak. The listing skips clone size in some rows; elsewhere it reads once, few, many or a size class.

clone_size: NA; j_call: TRBJ2-7; d_call: NA; cdr3_length: 13; v_call: TRBV11-2; cdr3_nt: TGTGCCAGCAGCCTACAGGGGAGGAGCGAGCAGTACTTC; cdr3_aa: CASSLQGRSEQYF
clone_size: few; j_call: TRBJ2-3; d_call: TRBD1; cdr3_length: 13; v_call: TRBV9; cdr3_nt: TGTGCCAGCAGCTTTGGACAGGCAGATACGCAGTATTTT; cdr3_aa: CASSFGQADTQYF
clone_size: NA; j_call: TRBJ2-7; d_call: NA; cdr3_length: 13; v_call: TRBV11-2; cdr3_nt: TGTGCCAGCAGCCCAGCCCCGAAAGACGAGCAGTACTTC; cdr3_aa: CASSPAPKDEQYF
clone_size: NA; j_call: TRBJ2-5; d_call: TRBD1; cdr3_length: 17; v_call: TRBV24-1; cdr3_nt: TGTGCCACCAGTGATCTGGGGACAGGGGGCCCCCAAGAGACCCAGTACTTC; cdr3_aa: CATSDLGTGGPQETQYF
clone_size: few; j_call: TRBJ2-6; d_call: NA; cdr3_length: 16; v_call: TRBV20-1; cdr3_nt: TGCAGTGCCACTAGACAGGGACTAACTGGGGCCAACGTCCTGACTTTC; cdr3_aa: CSATRQGLTGANVLTF
clone_size: many; j_call: TRBJ1-4; d_call: TRBD1; cdr3_length: 15; v_call: TRBV12-3/TRBV12-4; cdr3_nt: TGTGCCAGCAGTTCGGGACAGGGTAGAGGTGAAAAACTGTTTTTT; cdr3_aa: CASSSGQGRGEKLFF
clone_size: NA; j_call: TRBJ2-1; d_call: NA; cdr3_length: 16; v_call: TRBV27; cdr3_nt: TGTGCCAGCAGTTCCTTCGGCGTACTACCAGAGAATGAGCAGTTCTTC; cdr3_aa: CASSSFGVLPENEQFF
clone_size: few; j_call: TRBJ2-5; d_call: NA; cdr3_length: 13; v_call: TRBV12-3/TRBV12-4; cdr3_nt: TGTGCCAGCAGTTTGGCTGCGCCAGGGGCCCAGTACTTC; cdr3_aa: CASSLAAPGAQYF
clone_size: many; j_call: TRBJ2-5; d_call: NA; cdr3_length: 18; v_call: TRBV20-1; cdr3_nt: TGCAGTGCTAGCTCCCCTAAGGGGGGGGCCCTGATCCAAGAGACCCAGTACTTC; cdr3_aa: CSASSPKGGALIQETQYF
clone_size: NA; j_call: TRBJ2-1; d_call: TRBD2; cdr3_length: 14; v_call: TRBV15; cdr3_nt: TGTGCCACCAGCGCCCGGACTAGCGGGAATGAGCAGTTCTTC; cdr3_aa: CATSARTSGNEQFF
clone_size: few; j_call: TRBJ2-1; d_call: NA; cdr3_length: 12; v_call: TRBV6-5; cdr3_nt: TGTGCCAGCATGAGGGGGCGGGAGGAGCAGTTCTTC; cdr3_aa: CASMRGREEQFF
clone_size: NA; j_call: TRBJ2-1; d_call: TRBD2; cdr3_length: 14; v_call: TRBV20-1; cdr3_nt: TGCTGTGCGAGAGGACTAGCGGGGGACAATGAGCAGTTCTTC; cdr3_aa: CCARGLAGDNEQFF
clone_size: many; j_call: TRBJ2-3; d_call: TRBD1; cdr3_length: 16; v_call: TRBV5-1; cdr3_nt: TGCGCCAGCAGCCCCGAGGGGGCGGTGGACACAGATACGCAGTATTTT; cdr3_aa: CASSPEGAVDTDTQYF
clone_size: many; j_call: TRBJ2-3; d_call: TRBD2; cdr3_length: 17; v_call: TRBV20-1; cdr3_nt: TGCAGTGCTAAGGATGCAGGTAGCGGGCGTATCACAGATACGCAGTATTTT; cdr3_aa: CSAKDAGSGRITDTQYF
clone_size: NA; j_call: TRBJ2-3; d_call: NA; cdr3_length: 14; v_call: TRBV7-9; cdr3_nt: TGTGCCAGCAGCCGCACGTACCGCCCAGATACGCAGTATTTT; cdr3_aa: CASSRTYRPDTQYF
clone_size: many; j_call: TRBJ1-5; d_call: TRBD1; cdr3_length: 12; v_call: TRBV20-1; cdr3_nt: TGCAGTGCTGGGACAGGGATTCAGCCCCAGCATTTT; cdr3_aa: CSAGTGIQPQHF
clone_size: NA; j_call: TRBJ1-4; d_call: NA; cdr3_length: 13; v_call: TRBV21-1; cdr3_nt: TGTGCCAGCGGGGGGAGGACTAATGAAAAACTGTTTTTT; cdr3_aa: CASGGRTNEKLFF
clone_size: NA; j_call: TRBJ2-7; d_call: NA; cdr3_length: 14; v_call: TRBV5-1; cdr3_nt: TGCGCCAGCAGCTTGTCCGCAGGGACGAACGAGCAGTACTTC; cdr3_aa: CASSLSAGTNEQYF
clone_size: NA; j_call: TRBJ1-5; d_call: TRBD1; cdr3_length: 14; v_call: TRBV20-1; cdr3_nt: TGCAGTGCTAGTGAGGGGGCTAGCAATCAGCCCCAGCATTTT; cdr3_aa: CSASEGASNQPQHF
clone_size: NA; j_call: TRBJ2-4; d_call: NA; cdr3_length: 15; v_call: TRBV11-2; cdr3_nt: TGTGCCAGCAGATCCCTCAGGGGTCCAAAAGACATTCAGTACTTC; cdr3_aa: CASRSLRGPKDIQYF
clone_size: few; j_call: TRBJ2-2; d_call: NA; cdr3_length: 13; v_call: TRBV12-3/TRBV12-4; cdr3_nt: TGTGCCAGCAGCGGGCAGGGCACCGGGGAGCTGTTTTTT; cdr3_aa: CASSGQGTGELFF
clone_size: NA; j_call: TRBJ1-1; d_call: NA; cdr3_length: 14; v_call: TRBV7-9; cdr3_nt: TGTGCCAGCAGCTTAGAACCCCCTGATGGTGAAGCTTTCTTT; cdr3_aa: CASSLEPPDGEAFF
clone_size: NA; j_call: TRBJ1-5; d_call: NA; cdr3_length: 15; v_call: TRBV12-3/TRBV12-4; cdr3_nt: TGTGCCAGCAGTTTAAGGGAGGGGAGGAATCAGCCCCAGCATTTT; cdr3_aa: CASSLREGRNQPQHF
clone_size: NA; j_call: TRBJ2-2; d_call: NA; cdr3_length: 13; v_call: TRBV7-6; cdr3_nt: TGTGCCAGCAGCTTATCCCACTCCGGGGAGCTGTTTTTT; cdr3_aa: CASSLSHSGELFF
clone_size: NA; j_call: TRBJ2-7; d_call: NA; cdr3_length: 15; v_call: TRBV14; cdr3_nt: TGTGCCAGCAGCCAAGACTGGCTAGCCCTCTCGCAGCAGTACTTC; cdr3_aa: CASSQDWLALSQQYF
clone_size: few; j_call: TRBJ2-7; d_call: TRBD1; cdr3_length: 14; v_call: TRBV20-1; cdr3_nt: TGCAGTGCCCGATCGGGACAGGTAACCTACGAGCAGTACTTC; cdr3_aa: CSARSGQVTYEQYF
clone_size: few; j_call: TRBJ1-1; d_call: NA; cdr3_length: 10; v_call: TRBV29-1; cdr3_nt: TGCAGCGTCGACCACACTGAAGCTTTCTTT; cdr3_aa: CSVDHTEAFF
clone_size: few; j_call: TRBJ1-2; d_call: TRBD1; cdr3_length: 13; v_call: TRBV20-1; cdr3_nt: TGCAGTGCTGGAGACAGGGGTGACTATGGCTACACCTTC; cdr3_aa: CSAGDRGDYGYTF
clone_size: NA; j_call: TRBJ2-2; d_call: NA; cdr3_length: 13; v_call: TRBV5-1; cdr3_nt: TGCGCCAGCAGCTTGGAGGGAAACGGGGAGCTGTTTTTT; cdr3_aa: CASSLEGNGELFF
clone_size: NA; j_call: TRBJ2-3; d_call: TRBD1; cdr3_length: 15; v_call: TRBV28; cdr3_nt: TGTGCCAGCAGGCGGACGGGACAGGGCACAGATACGCAGTATTTT; cdr3_aa: CASRRTGQGTDTQYF
clone_size: many; j_call: TRBJ1-5; d_call: NA; cdr3_length: 13; v_call: TRBV3-1; cdr3_nt: TGTGCCAGCAGCCAAGACCTCAATCAGCCCCAGCATTTT; cdr3_aa: CASSQDLNQPQHF
clone_size: few; j_call: TRBJ2-7; d_call: NA; cdr3_length: 13; v_call: TRBV5-1; cdr3_nt: TGCGCCAGCAGCTTGGCCGCGACGGCAGGGCCTTCCTTC; cdr3_aa: CASSLAATAGPSF
clone_size: few; j_call: TRBJ2-3; d_call: TRBD1; cdr3_length: 13; v_call: TRBV20-1; cdr3_nt: TGCAGTGCTAGAGGGACAGGGATAGATACGCAGTATTTT; cdr3_aa: CSARGTGIDTQYF
clone_size: NA; j_call: TRBJ2-6; d_call: TRBD2; cdr3_length: 18; v_call: TRBV18; cdr3_nt: TGTGCCAGCTCACCAGACGGGACTAGCGTCCGGTTGATCAACGTCCTGACTTTC; cdr3_aa: CASSPDGTSVRLINVLTF
clone_size: NA; j_call: TRBJ1-2; d_call: NA; cdr3_length: 11; v_call: TRBV20-1; cdr3_nt: TGCAGAGCCGGGCAGTCAACTGGCTACACCTTC; cdr3_aa: CRAGQSTGYTF
clone_size: NA; j_call: TRBJ1-1; d_call: TRBD1; cdr3_length: 14; v_call: TRBV20-1; cdr3_nt: TGCAGTGCTGCTTCAGGGGGCGCAGATACTGAAGCTTTCTTT; cdr3_aa: CSAASGGADTEAFF
clone_size: many; j_call: TRBJ2-1; d_call: NA; cdr3_length: 16; v_call: TRBV27; cdr3_nt: TGTGCCAGCAGTCCAAATGGCCGGGACTCATACAATGAGCAGTTCTTC; cdr3_aa: CASSPNGRDSYNEQFF
clone_size: NA; j_call: TRBJ2-1; d_call: NA; cdr3_length: 16; v_call: TRBV12-3/TRBV12-4; cdr3_nt: TGTGCCAGCAGTTTAACTCTGTCAGTCTCCTACAATGAGCAGTTCTTC; cdr3_aa: CASSLTLSVSYNEQFF
clone_size: many; j_call: TRBJ2-3; d_call: NA; cdr3_length: 16; v_call: TRBV4-1; cdr3_nt: TGCGCCAGCAGCCAAGGAATACAGGGCAGCACAGATACGCAGTATTTT; cdr3_aa: CASSQGIQGSTDTQYF
clone_size: NA; j_call: TRBJ2-1; d_call: NA; cdr3_length: 13; v_call: TRBV7-2; cdr3_nt: TGTGCCAGCAGCTTAGTCGACGGGGAGGAGCAGATCTTC; cdr3_aa: CASSLVDGEEQIF
clone_size: many; j_call: TRBJ2-4; d_call: TRBD2; cdr3_length: 14; v_call: TRBV12-3/TRBV12-4; cdr3_nt: TGTGCCAGCAGTCCGGGGGGGACACTAAACATTCAGTACTTC; cdr3_aa: CASSPGGTLNIQYF
clone_size: few; j_call: TRBJ1-5; d_call: TRBD1; cdr3_length: 18; v_call: TRBV6-5; cdr3_nt: TGTGCCAGCAGTTCGCTACGGGGACAGGGTTCGAGCAATCAGCCCCAGCATTTT; cdr3_aa: CASSSLRGQGSSNQPQHF
clone_size: NA; j_call: TRBJ2-5; d_call: TRBD2; cdr3_length: 14; v_call: TRBV24-1; cdr3_nt: TGTGCCACCAGTGACCCGGGAGGGCCAGAGACCCAGTACTTC; cdr3_aa: CATSDPGGPETQYF
clone_size: few; j_call: TRBJ1-1; d_call: NA; cdr3_length: 16; v_call: TRBV12-3/TRBV12-4; cdr3_nt: TGTGCCAGCAGTTTAGCGGGGGGATTCATGAACACTGAAGCTTTCTTT; cdr3_aa: CASSLAGGFMNTEAFF
clone_size: NA; j_call: TRBJ2-5; d_call: TRBD2; cdr3_length: 16; v_call: TRBV5-1; cdr3_nt: TGCGCCAGCAGCTTGGCTAGCGGGAGGGCCAAAGAGACCCAGTACTTC; cdr3_aa: CASSLASGRAKETQYF
clone_size: NA; j_call: TRBJ2-5; d_call: NA; cdr3_length: 13; v_call: TRBV12-3/TRBV12-4; cdr3_nt: TGTGCCAGCAGAAGACGGGGACAAGAGACCCAGTACTTC; cdr3_aa: CASRRRGQETQYF
clone_size: few; j_call: TRBJ2-1; d_call: TRBD2; cdr3_length: 16; v_call: TRBV20-1; cdr3_nt: TGCAGTGCTAGAGATACTAGCGGGGGCTCCTACAATGAGCAGTTCTTC; cdr3_aa: CSARDTSGGSYNEQFF
clone_size: NA; j_call: TRBJ2-6; d_call: NA; cdr3_length: 20; v_call: TRBV14; cdr3_nt: TGTGCCAGCAGCCAAGCCCGAATAAGGCCCCCCTCCTCTGGGGCCAACGTCCTGACTTTC; cdr3_aa: CASSQARIRPPSSGANVLTF